The 20 T cell receptor beta chains presented below share a single source sample, sequenced in a study of cytotoxic CD8 clonotypes in ibrutinib-treated CLL. The data were produced by immunoSEQ multiplex PCR, yet TCRdb's version contains in-frame clones alone and is incomplete. The sample holds some 290,000 clones; around four fifths are singletons and the top ten take 5.5% to 8%. The sample here was PBMCs, taken before ibrutinib treatment. The receptors derive from a human donor with chronic lymphocytic leukemia.

This clone has more than one count but fewer than ten. The identical CDR3 is also encoded by other nucleotide sequences in the sample. The V and J genes are TRBV5-1 and TRBJ2-1; 10 bases are shared with TRBD2. CDR1 is SGHRS and CDR2 is YFSETQ in the germline V gene. The CDR3 is 15 amino acids. Losses at the gene ends were 0 bases for V and 7 bases for J; bases not matched to a gene: 4. DNA of the CDR3: TGCGCCAGCAGCTTGGGACTAGCGGGTGTGAATGAGCAGTTCTTC. It specifies CASSLGLAGVNEQFF.

The chain couples TRBV5-6 to TRBJ2-1; D is undetermined. Looked up from germline, CDR1 is SGHDT and CDR2 is YYEEEE. Trimming stripped 1 base from V and 5 bases from J, with 4 bases between. This CDR3 region has 12 residues. CDR3 loop: CASSLTNNEQFF. DNA for the CDR3: TGTGCCAGCAGCTTGACGAACAATGAGCAGTTCTTC.

Notes on this clone: An end of the junction differs from the germline gene, which may be a read error. V is TRBV7-6 and J is TRBJ2-1, with D maybe TRBD2 (5 bases). Germline assignment: CDR1 SGHVS and CDR2 FNYEAQ. This CDR3 is built from 16 residues. CDR3 residues: CASSLGGLSAYNEQFF. The CDR3 nucleotides are TGTGCCAGCAGTTTAGGAGGACTCTCTGCATACAATGAGCAGTTCTTC.

About this clone itself: A read error is possible here, since a much larger clone lies one base away. The chain combines TRBV2 with TRBJ2-3; 9 bases line up with TRBD1. Unmatched junction bases numbered 4, after V lost 5 bases and J lost 1 base. The germline CDR1 and CDR2 sequences are SNHLY and FYNNEI. The CDR3 contains 15 residues. The CDR3 protein is CASSPRDRGTDTQYF. For the CDR3, the DNA is TGTGCCAGCAGTCCGCGGGACAGGGGCACAGATACGCAGTATTTT.

The chain uses TRBV7-8 and TRBJ1-1; TRBD1 matches 7 bases. CDR1 SGHVS and CDR2 FQNEAQ come from the germline V gene. The CDR3 is made up of 12 amino acids. After removal of 5 bases from V and 10 bases from J, the junction contained 7 bases not matched to a gene. CDR3: CASSPGTATAFF. Written as DNA, the CDR3 is TGTGCCAGCAGCCCGGGGACAGCGACAGCTTTCTTT.

This chain links TRBV2 with TRBJ2-3; the match to TRBD1 covers 7 bases. Looked up from germline, CDR1 is SNHLY and CDR2 is FYNNEI. The ends lost 4 bases at V and 3 bases at J; junction bases unmatched: 10. The CDR3 is 16 amino acids. The chain's CDR3 is CASSGNRGSRTDTQYF. For the CDR3, the DNA is TGTGCCAGCAGTGGCAACAGGGGTAGTCGGACAGATACGCAGTATTTT.

The chain carries TRBV7-9 and TRBJ2-7; D unclear. The CDR3 runs to 14 residues. V lost 3 bases and J 3 bases, leaving 12 bases between the germline ends. Germline V gene data show CDR1 as SEHNR and CDR2 as FQNEAQ (reference sequence). CDR3 region: CASSFSIQNYEQYF. DNA for the CDR3: TGTGCCAGCAGCTTTAGTATCCAAAACTACGAGCAGTACTTC. The full variable domain, rest sourced from reference TRBV7-9 and TRBJ2-7, is DTGVSQNPRHKITKRGQNVTFRCDPISEHNRLYWYRQTLGQGPEFLTYFQNEAQLEKSRLLSDRFSAERPKGSFSTLEIQRTEQGDSAMYLCASSFSIQNYEQYFGPGTRLTVT.

The V call is TRBV6-5, the J call TRBJ2-1; possible D gene TRBD2, 7 bases. Germline values: CDR1 MNHEY, CDR2 SVGAGI. The CDR3 runs to 15 residues. The V gene lost 2 bases and the J gene lost 5 bases, with 13 bases spanning the gap. This chain's CDR3 is CASSYQGGGDNEQFF. Here the CDR3 DNA reads TGTGCCAGCAGTTACCAGGGAGGGGGGGACAATGAGCAGTTCTTC.

The chain employs TRBV30 and TRBJ2-2; D unresolved. This CDR3 has 16 residues. Germline V lookup: CDR1 GTSNPN, CDR2 SVGIG (reference sequence). Trimming cost V 3 bases and J 8 bases, with 22 bases left between them. The CDR3 spells CAWSADGVVGTGELFF. CDR3 in DNA: TGTGCCTGGAGCGCCGATGGGGTGGTCGGAACTGGGGAGCTGTTTTTT.

This rearrangement joins TRBV30 to TRBJ2-5; D gene unclear. Germline lookup yields CDR1 GTSNPN and CDR2 SVGIG (reference sequence). The CDR3 has 16 amino acids. The V end lost 2 bases, the J end lost 0 bases, and 16 bases lay between the germline ends. CDR3: CAWSMGFFGNQETQYF. CDR3 nucleotides: TGTGCCTGGAGTATGGGGTTCTTCGGAAACCAAGAGACCCAGTACTTC.

There are a few counts of this clone. The V and J genes are TRBV4-3 and TRBJ2-3; a possible D gene is TRBD2 (5 bases). Deletions cut 1 base from V and 2 bases from J, with 10 bases between. Looked up from germline, CDR1 is LGHNA and CDR2 is YSLEER. The length of the CDR3 is 15 residues. CDR3 protein: CASSQGERSTDTQYF. CDR3 sequence (DNA): TGCGCCAGCAGCCAAGGGGAGCGGTCCACAGATACGCAGTATTTT.

The J gene is TRBJ1-2, the V gene TRBV7-9, with TRBD1 matching over 9 bases. J was trimmed by 0 bases and V by 8 bases; bases with no gene match: 19. The CDR3 runs 19 residues. Germline V gene data show CDR1 as SEHNR and CDR2 as FQNEAQ (reference sequence). CDR3 loop: CASDRFRGQGSPANYGYTF. CDR3 bases: TGTGCCAGCGACCGGTTCCGTGGACAGGGGTCCCCAGCTAACTATGGCTACACCTTC.

The sample holds a few counts of this clone. This chain uses TRBV7-2 with TRBJ1-4; D is unresolved. The ends were cut back, 5 bases at V and 4 bases at J, with 2 bases in the middle. CDR1 SGHTA and CDR2 FQGNSA come from the germline V gene. This CDR3 is 11 amino acids long. The CDR3 loop is CASSLNEKLFF. The CDR3 nucleotides are TGTGCCAGCAGCCTTAATGAAAAACTGTTTTTT.

This clone has a handful of counts. The chain is built from TRBV7-8 and TRBJ2-7; TRBD2 matches 9 bases. The J segment lost 4 bases and the V segment lost 0 bases, leaving 4 bases of the junction unmatched. CDR1 SGHVS and CDR2 FQNEAQ come from the germline V gene. CDR3 length: 15 residues. CDR3 coding DNA: TGTGCCAGCAGCTTAGCTAGCGGGAGATTTTACGAGCAGTACTTC. Translating gives CASSLASGRFYEQYF.

The chain is built from TRBV25-1 and TRBJ2-7, with 9 bases aligning to TRBD2. Per germline, CDR1 MGHDK and CDR2 SYGVNS. The CDR3 is 15 residues long. Trimming cost V 1 base and J 1 base; bases outside gene matches: 2. The CDR3 coding sequence is TGTGCCAGCAGTGAATTCCTAGCGGGATCCTACGAGCAGTACTTC. Encoded protein: CASSEFLAGSYEQYF.

This clone was seen more than once but under ten times. The chain has TRBV18 and TRBJ1-2; D not resolved. This CDR3 has 14 residues. Trimming left V 3 bases short and J 4 bases short, with 12 bases between. Germline V lookup: CDR1 KGHSH, CDR2 LQKENI. CDR3 amino acids: CASSPTREPYGYTF. For the CDR3, the DNA is TGTGCCAGCTCACCGACTCGAGAGCCCTATGGCTACACCTTC. Full variable domain (rest looked up from reference TRBV18 and TRBJ1-2): NAGVMQNPRHLVRRRGQEARLRCSPMKGHSHVYWYRQLPEEGLKFMVYLQKENIIDESGMPKERFSAEFPKEGPSILRIQQVVRGDSAAYFCASSPTREPYGYTFGSGTRLTVV.

In regard to this clone: This same CDR3 is encoded by further DNA sequences in the sample. The V and J genes are TRBV5-1 and TRBJ2-3; no firm D call. Germline CDR1 is SGHRS and CDR2 is YFSETQ. The CDR3 length is 11 residues. The V and J ends lost 5 bases and 5 bases respectively, with 6 bases between them. CDR3 DNA sequence: TGCGCCAGCAGTTTATTAGATACGCAGTATTTT. Protein: CASSLLDTQYF. The variable domain in full, with the rest retrieved from reference TRBV5-1 and TRBJ2-3, is KAGVTQTPRYLIKTRGQQVTLSCSPISGHRSVSWYQQTPGQGLQFLFEYFSETQRNKGNFPGRFSGRQFSNSRSEMNVSTLELGDSALYLCASSLLDTQYFGPGTRLTVL.

This clone was seen at least ten times. CDR3 coding DNA: TGTGCCAGCAGAAAAAGGGGGGAGGATACTCAAGAGACCCAGTACTTC. Protein: CASRKRGEDTQETQYF. V gene TRBV27 combines with J gene TRBJ2-5; either TRBD1 or TRBD2 may supply D (6 bases each). From germline, CDR1 is MNHEY and CDR2 SMNVEV (reference sequence). The CDR3 length is 16 residues. Trimming removed 6 bases at V and 2 bases at J, with 19 bases between.

The chain is built from TRBV29-1 and TRBJ2-7; TRBD2 aligns across 11 bases. This CDR3 has 18 residues. In germline, CDR1 is SQVTM, CDR2 ANQGSEA. Unmatched junction bases numbered 14, after V lost 4 bases and J lost 0 bases. The CDR3 sequence: CSVVAPGTSGKTSYEQYF. CDR3 bases: TGCAGCGTTGTGGCTCCCGGGACTAGCGGAAAAACCTCCTACGAGCAGTACTTC.

This sequence joins TRBV28 and TRBJ1-2; D not resolved. The CDR3 totals 15 residues. CDR1 MDHEN and CDR2 SYDVKM come from the germline V gene. Trimming took off 3 bases at V and 3 bases at J, with 14 bases between the two ends. CDR3 bases: TGTGCCAGCAGTTTGGTTTACGGGGAGGACTATGGCTACACCTTC. It is translated as CASSLVYGEDYGYTF.